These T cell receptor beta chains were read from a single sample in a study of T cell responses to AZD1222 COVID-19 vaccine. The protocol was immunoSEQ multiplex PCR, while the TCRdb copy is restricted to in-frame clones and leaves out a portion. The sample holds over 100,000 clones, around 93% seen once. The sequencing here drew on peripheral blood, taken on day 0 of AZD1222 vaccination. The receptor source for this set is an adult in good health. Each CDR3 is given with its conserved first and last residue. A D gene is named only where the DNA matches it firmly. Rows may omit the clone size; those that give it use once, few, many or a size class.

v_gene: TRBV4-2; d_gene: .; j_gene: TRBJ2-7; abundance: .; CDR3nt: TGTGCCAGCAGCCAAGAGCTAGGAAAGGACGAGCAGTACTTC; CDR3aa: CASSQELGKDEQYF
v_gene: TRBV5-1; d_gene: .; j_gene: TRBJ1-3; abundance: .; CDR3nt: TGCGCCAGCGTGGGAGGAAACACCATATATTTT; CDR3aa: CASVGGNTIYF
v_gene: TRBV28; d_gene: .; j_gene: TRBJ1-2; abundance: .; CDR3nt: TGTGCCAGCAGTTTATTTAGTTCTAACTATGGCTACACCTTC; CDR3aa: CASSLFSSNYGYTF
v_gene: TRBV29-1; d_gene: TRBD1; j_gene: TRBJ2-5; abundance: .; CDR3nt: TGCAGCGCTGAGGGGGCGTGGGAGACCCAGTACTTC; CDR3aa: CSAEGAWETQYF
v_gene: TRBV11-2; d_gene: .; j_gene: TRBJ2-5; abundance: .; CDR3nt: TGTGCCAGCAGCTTAGCGACATGGACGAACTTAGAGACCCAGTACTTC; CDR3aa: CASSLATWTNLETQYF
v_gene: TRBV12-3/TRBV12-4; d_gene: .; j_gene: TRBJ1-2; abundance: .; CDR3nt: TGTGCCAGTGGTCAGCCGGACTATGGCTACACCTTC; CDR3aa: CASGQPDYGYTF
v_gene: TRBV11-3; d_gene: TRBD2; j_gene: TRBJ2-2; abundance: .; CDR3nt: TGTGCCAGCAGCCCTTCGACTAGCGATTACACCGGGGAGCTGTTTTTT; CDR3aa: CASSPSTSDYTGELFF
v_gene: TRBV7-8; d_gene: .; j_gene: TRBJ2-1; abundance: .; CDR3nt: TGTGCCAGCAGCCTTAATCTCCGCAATGAGCAGTTCTTC; CDR3aa: CASSLNLRNEQFF
v_gene: TRBV15; d_gene: .; j_gene: TRBJ1-5; abundance: .; CDR3nt: TGTGCCACCAGCAGAGGAGCAGGGGCCCAGCATTTT; CDR3aa: CATSRGAGAQHF
v_gene: TRBV30; d_gene: .; j_gene: TRBJ1-5; abundance: .; CDR3nt: TGTGCCTGGAGTGGCAGATATTATGGGCAGCCCCAGCATTTT; CDR3aa: CAWSGRYYGQPQHF
v_gene: TRBV6-4; d_gene: .; j_gene: TRBJ1-2; abundance: .; CDR3nt: TGTGCCAGCAGTGACAATTTTGGCTACACCTTC; CDR3aa: CASSDNFGYTF
v_gene: TRBV4-3; d_gene: .; j_gene: TRBJ1-5; abundance: .; CDR3nt: TGCGCCAGCAGCCAAGACCGTATGGGTCAGCCCCAGCATTTT; CDR3aa: CASSQDRMGQPQHF
v_gene: TRBV6-2/TRBV6-3; d_gene: TRBD1; j_gene: TRBJ1-5; abundance: once; CDR3nt: TGTGCCAGCAGTAAGAGACAGGGTTTTATTAGCAATCAGCCCCAGCATTTT; CDR3aa: CASSKRQGFISNQPQHF
v_gene: TRBV7-3; d_gene: .; j_gene: TRBJ2-3; abundance: .; CDR3nt: TGTGCCAGCAGCTTCACAGATACGCAGTATTTT; CDR3aa: CASSFTDTQYF
v_gene: TRBV14; d_gene: .; j_gene: TRBJ2-7; abundance: .; CDR3nt: TGTGCCAGCAGCCCCACCGGCAGTCGATACTACGAGCAGTACTTC; CDR3aa: CASSPTGSRYYEQYF
v_gene: TRBV27; d_gene: .; j_gene: TRBJ2-2; abundance: .; CDR3nt: TGTGCCAGCAGCCAGGGGAGCGGGCTGTGGACCGGGGAGCTGTTTTTT; CDR3aa: CASSQGSGLWTGELFF
v_gene: TRBV15; d_gene: .; j_gene: TRBJ1-5; abundance: .; CDR3nt: TGTGCCACCAGCAGAGTTTTACTGTACAGCAATCAGCCCCAGCATTTT; CDR3aa: CATSRVLLYSNQPQHF
v_gene: TRBV18; d_gene: .; j_gene: TRBJ1-4; abundance: once; CDR3nt: TGTGCCAGCTCACCTGGGGGCCACGGTAATGAAAAACTGTTTTTT; CDR3aa: CASSPGGHGNEKLFF
v_gene: TRBV11-2; d_gene: TRBD2; j_gene: TRBJ2-2; abundance: .; CDR3nt: TGTGCCAGCAGCTTAGCCCGAACTAGCGGGAGAGCCGGGGAGCTGTTTTTT; CDR3aa: CASSLARTSGRAGELFF
v_gene: TRBV11-3; d_gene: .; j_gene: TRBJ2-2; abundance: .; CDR3nt: TGTGCCAGCAGCTTGTACGGACCGAACACCGGGGAGCTGTTTTTT; CDR3aa: CASSLYGPNTGELFF
v_gene: TRBV12-3/TRBV12-4; d_gene: .; j_gene: TRBJ1-4; abundance: .; CDR3nt: TGTGCCAGCAAGGCCGTTTTTCGCGAAAAACTGTTTTTT; CDR3aa: CASKAVFREKLFF
v_gene: TRBV7-8; d_gene: TRBD2; j_gene: TRBJ2-7; abundance: .; CDR3nt: TGTGCCAGCAGCTCGCGGACTAGCTCCTACGAGCAGTACTTC; CDR3aa: CASSSRTSSYEQYF
v_gene: TRBV7-3; d_gene: TRBD1; j_gene: TRBJ1-4; abundance: .; CDR3nt: TGTGCCAGCAGCTTTCAGGGGGCGCAGGATGAAAAACTGTTTTTT; CDR3aa: CASSFQGAQDEKLFF
v_gene: TRBV3-1/TRBV3-2; d_gene: TRBD1; j_gene: TRBJ1-2; abundance: .; CDR3nt: TGTGCCAGCAGCCCTGGGACAGGGCTTTACTATGGCTACACCTTC; CDR3aa: CASSPGTGLYYGYTF
v_gene: TRBV23-1; d_gene: TRBD1; j_gene: TRBJ1-1; abundance: .; CDR3nt: TGCGCCAGCAGTCACCCCGGAGTGACAGGGTCAATTACTGAAGCTTTCTTT; CDR3aa: CASSHPGVTGSITEAFF
v_gene: TRBV3-1/TRBV3-2; d_gene: .; j_gene: TRBJ1-3; abundance: .; CDR3nt: TGTGCCAGCAGCCCCACATCCTCTGGAAACACCATATATTTT; CDR3aa: CASSPTSSGNTIYF
v_gene: TRBV30; d_gene: .; j_gene: TRBJ1-1; abundance: .; CDR3nt: TGTGCCTGGAGCCCGGTGGGCAGGGTCAACACTGAAGCTTTCTTT; CDR3aa: CAWSPVGRVNTEAFF
v_gene: TRBV18; d_gene: .; j_gene: TRBJ1-1; abundance: .; CDR3nt: TGTGCCAGCTCACCCCCGGGGGGGAGGGAGACTGAAGCTTTCTTT; CDR3aa: CASSPPGGRETEAFF
v_gene: TRBV29-1; d_gene: .; j_gene: TRBJ1-4; abundance: .; CDR3nt: TGCAGCGTTGGACGCGATAATGAAAAACTGTTTTTT; CDR3aa: CSVGRDNEKLFF
v_gene: TRBV29-1; d_gene: .; j_gene: TRBJ2-7; abundance: .; CDR3nt: TGCAGCGTTGAACCGCCCTCGGAGCAGTACTTC; CDR3aa: CSVEPPSEQYF
v_gene: TRBV6-5; d_gene: .; j_gene: TRBJ1-1; abundance: .; CDR3nt: TGTGCCAGCAGGGCTCCGGGCGTCCGCACTGAAGCTTTCTTT; CDR3aa: CASRAPGVRTEAFF
v_gene: TRBV7-9; d_gene: TRBD1; j_gene: TRBJ1-2; abundance: .; CDR3nt: TGTGCCAGCACCACGGGACAGGGTGACAACTATGGCTACACCTTC; CDR3aa: CASTTGQGDNYGYTF
v_gene: TRBV7-6; d_gene: .; j_gene: TRBJ1-1; abundance: .; CDR3nt: TGTGCCAGCAGCTTAGACAGGAACACTGAAGCTTTCTTT; CDR3aa: CASSLDRNTEAFF
v_gene: TRBV7-3; d_gene: .; j_gene: TRBJ2-3; abundance: .; CDR3nt: TGTGCCAGCAGCTCCGGGACGGAGGGAGCGGATACGCAGTATTTT; CDR3aa: CASSSGTEGADTQYF
v_gene: TRBV24-1; d_gene: TRBD2; j_gene: TRBJ2-1; abundance: once; CDR3nt: TGTGCCACCAGTGAGGGTCGAAGCGGGACTGTTGAGCAGTTCTTC; CDR3aa: CATSEGRSGTVEQFF
v_gene: TRBV7-9; d_gene: .; j_gene: TRBJ2-6; abundance: .; CDR3nt: TGTGCCAGCAGCCACGCAAGTAGTGGGGCCAACGTCCTGACTTTC; CDR3aa: CASSHASSGANVLTF
v_gene: TRBV29-1; d_gene: .; j_gene: TRBJ1-5; abundance: once; CDR3nt: TGCAGCGCGGTCCACGAGAATCAGCCCCAGCATTTT; CDR3aa: CSAVHENQPQHF